These 22 T cell receptor beta chains share one sample of origin, sequenced in a study of T-cell memory formation after mild COVID-19. TCRdb itself ran the 5' RACE reads through MiXCR, one entry per CDR3 protein. The sample lists about half a million distinct CDR3 sequences, 18% occurring once. Sequencing was performed on PBMCs or a T cell subset sorted from them (not recorded which). The receptor source for this set is an adult woman who had mild COVID-19 (a few samples of this study predate the infection). Cell type and time point are not known.

In this sample, this clonotype turned up a few times. Germline is not matched at one junction end, which may reflect a read error. The V and J genes are TRBV7-7 and TRBJ1-5; 9 nucleotides align to TRBD1. CDR1 SSHAT and CDR2 FNYEAQ come from the germline V gene (reference sequence). This CDR3 contains 20 residues. The CDR3 coding sequence is TGTGCTAGCAGCTTATTCTCTAGACCCCGGGACAGGGACGGCAATCAGCCCCAGCATTTT. This codes for CASSLFSRPRDRDGNQPQHF.

The V gene is TRBV18, the J gene TRBJ2-1, with 10 bases fitting TRBD2. Germline loops: CDR1 KGHSH, CDR2 LQKENI. V was clipped by 3 bases and J by 5 bases; unmatched bases: 4. The CDR3 runs 15 residues. CDR3 sequence (DNA): TGTGCCAGCTCACCCCAGCGGGGGGGAAACAATGAGCAGTTCTTC. It codes for CASSPQRGGNNEQFF.

V is TRBV9 and J is TRBJ2-7; the D is unclear. The V and J ends lost 0 bases and 5 bases respectively, with 9 bases between them. In germline, CDR1 is SGDLS, CDR2 YYNGEE. The CDR3 covers 13 residues. CDR3 nucleotide sequence: TGTGCCAGCAGCGTAGTGGGTGGGGACGAGCAGTACTTC. Its translation: CASSVVGGDEQYF.

This clonotype was observed a handful of times. The CDR3 nucleotides are TGTGCCAGCAGCTTAGGTCCCCCGTATAATTCACCCCTCCACTTT. Translation gives CASSLGPPYNSPLHF. The chain is built from TRBV7-9 and TRBJ1-6, with D hard to call. Trimming shortened V by 1 base and J by 4 bases, and 8 bases separated the two germline ends. Germline CDR1 SEHNR, CDR2 FQNEAQ (reference sequence). The CDR3 is 15 amino acids.

This clonotype was seen a handful of times. The chain combines TRBV20-1 with TRBJ2-1; TRBD2 aligns across 7 bases. J was trimmed by 3 bases and V by 6 bases; bases with no gene match: 11. This CDR3 comprises 15 residues. The V gene's germline CDR1 is DFQATT and CDR2 SNEGSKA (reference sequence). The CDR3 DNA follows: TGCAGTGCCCCCCCGCGGCGGGGGATCTACAATGAGCAGTTCTTC. It translates to CSAPPRRGIYNEQFF.

The J gene is TRBJ2-3, the V gene TRBV30, with TRBD1 matching over 8 bases. The CDR3 is 15 residues long. In germline, CDR1 is GTSNPN, CDR2 SVGIG (reference sequence). With V trimmed by 1 base and J by 4 bases, 7 bases remained unmatched. CDR3 bases: TGTGCCTGGAGTGACGGACAGGGAGGACCAGATACGCAGTATTTT. Translation gives CAWSDGQGGPDTQYF.

CDR3 loop: CASSSLPPGGSVYEQYF. The CDR3 nucleotides are TGTGCCAGCAGCTCCCTACCGCCCGGGGGTTCAGTTTACGAGCAGTACTTC. This chain connects TRBV7-6 to TRBJ2-7, with D possibly being TRBD2 (6 bases). There are 17 residues in the CDR3. The germline gives CDR1 SGHVS, CDR2 FNYEAQ. V shed 4 bases and J shed 4 bases, with 23 bases lying between them. Full variable domain (remainder filled in from reference TRBV7-6 and TRBJ2-7): GAGVSQSPRYKVTKRGQDVALRCDPISGHVSLYWYRQALGQGPEFLTYFNYEAQQDKSGLPNDRFSAERPEGSISTLTIQRTEQRDSAMYRCASSSLPPGGSVYEQYFGPGTRLTVT.

This clonotype was observed a few times. This rearrangement joins TRBV12-3 or TRBV12-4 to TRBJ1-6; D gene unclear. V lost 3 bases to trimming and J lost 4 bases, with 7 bases between them. This CDR3 has 14 residues. The CDR3 here is CASSFPGYNSPLHF. As DNA, the CDR3 is TGTGCCAGCAGTTTTCCCGGTTATAATTCACCCCTCCACTTT.

Worth noting for this clonotype: Sequence at one end of the junction differs from germline and may be a read error. Here the CDR3 DNA reads TGTGCCAGCAGTTTACAGGGAACCGGGGACAACGTCCTGACTTTC. Its protein product is CASSLQGTGDNVLTF. The V and J genes are TRBV6-5 and TRBJ2-6; D may be TRBD1 (6 bases). This CDR3 comprises 15 residues. Looked up from germline, CDR1 is MNHEY and CDR2 is SVGAGI.

As DNA, the CDR3 is TGTGCCAGCTCCCTCAGTCACGAATACGAGCAGTACTTC. Its translation is CASSLSHEYEQYF. The chain is built from TRBV18 and TRBJ2-7; D ambiguous. Germline-derived CDR1 and CDR2 are KGHSH and LQKENI. The CDR3 has 13 residues. Deletions cut 6 bases from V and 4 bases from J, with 13 bases between.

This clonotype has a handful of counts. This chain joins TRBV7-3 and TRBJ2-1; D ambiguous. There are 15 residues in the CDR3. CDR1 and CDR2 from the germline V gene are SGHTA and FQGTGA. V was cut by 2 bases and J by 1 base, with 9 bases left in between. The CDR3 DNA is TGTGCCAGCAGCTTATTTGGCGGTTCCTACAATGAGCAGTTCTTC. It codes for CASSLFGGSYNEQFF.

This chain uses TRBV12-3 or TRBV12-4 with TRBJ2-1; TRBD1 is a possible D gene (6 bases). V was shortened by 5 bases and J by 12 bases, with 20 bases between the two germline ends. The length of the CDR3 is 14 residues. The CDR3 loop reads CASSPTGHATGQFF. The CDR3 region has the DNA TGTGCCAGCAGTCCAACGGGACACGCTACGGGGCAGTTCTTC.

The table lists this clonotype with a few counts. V gene TRBV7-6 combines with J gene TRBJ2-7, with 7 bases identical to TRBD1. Trimming cost V 3 bases and J 7 bases; bases outside gene matches: 6. The CDR3 is 13 amino acids. Germline V gene lookup returns CDR1 SGHVS and CDR2 FNYEAQ. CDR3 amino acids: CASSFSGTAEQYF. CDR3 coding DNA: TGTGCCAGCAGCTTCTCCGGGACAGCGGAGCAGTACTTC.

This rearrangement joins TRBV12-3 or TRBV12-4 to TRBJ2-2; no firm D call. V lost 6 bases and J lost 4, with 15 bases in between. CDR3 length: 15 amino acids. This CDR3 is CASSYREVGTGELFF. In DNA form, the CDR3 reads TGTGCCAGCAGCTACCGAGAGGTGGGCACCGGGGAGCTGTTTTTT.

In this sample, this clonotype turned up a few times. The rearrangement uses TRBV6-2 or TRBV6-3 and TRBJ2-2, with 11 bases identical to TRBD2. With 4 bases clipped from V and 1 base from J, the junction kept 2 bases outside the gene matches. Germline loops: CDR1 MNHEY, CDR2 SVGEGT. There are 16 residues in the CDR3. The CDR3 loop reads CASSSGLAVNTGELFF. CDR3 DNA sequence: TGTGCCAGCAGTTCGGGACTAGCGGTGAACACCGGGGAGCTGTTTTTT.

This chain joins TRBV10-2 and TRBJ1-1; no firm D call. CDR1 is WSHSY and CDR2 is SAAADI in the germline V gene. This CDR3 has 13 residues. V was clipped by 7 bases and J by 2 bases, with 11 bases between them. The CDR3 loop reads CASMNGVNTEAFF. In DNA, the CDR3 is TGCGCCAGCATGAACGGGGTAAACACTGAAGCTTTCTTT.

The V gene is TRBV12-3 or TRBV12-4, the J gene TRBJ2-7, with D tentatively TRBD1 or TRBD2 (5 bases each). The CDR3 loop spans 16 amino acids. The germline V and J ends were trimmed by 6 bases and 4 bases, with 22 bases remaining between them. CDR3 DNA sequence: TGTGCCAGCAGCCCCCGGGACCTTGATTTAGTTTACGAGCAGTACTTC. Amino acids: CASSPRDLDLVYEQYF.

This clonotype was seen a few times. The gene calls are TRBV4-2 and TRBJ2-7, with D possibly being TRBD2 (5 bases). Trimming shortened V by 4 bases and J by 4 bases, and 14 bases separated the two germline ends. In germline, CDR1 is LGHNA, CDR2 YNFKEQ. The CDR3 extends over 14 amino acids. In DNA, the CDR3 is TGTGCCAGCAGCCCCTCAACGGGGAATTACGAGCAGTACTTC. It codes for CASSPSTGNYEQYF.

The sample holds many counts of this clonotype. This chain links TRBV12-3 or TRBV12-4 with TRBJ1-1, with D perhaps matching TRBD1 (5 bases). V was pared by 7 bases and J by 2 bases, with 17 bases between. The CDR3 sequence is 15 residues long. DNA of the CDR3: TGTGCCAGCACTCCCCAGGGCGGCCGAAACACTGAAGCTTTCTTT. Translating it yields CASTPQGGRNTEAFF.

This clonotype turned up a few times. V is TRBV7-8 and J is TRBJ2-5; D may be TRBD1 (6 bases). Trimming stripped 2 bases from V and 2 bases from J, with 21 bases between. The CDR3 totals 18 residues. Looked up from germline, CDR1 is SGHVS and CDR2 is FQNEAQ. The CDR3 bases are TGTGCCAGCAGCTTAATAGCTAAGGACAGCCCCCATCAAGAGACCCAGTACTTC. This sequence encodes CASSLIAKDSPHQETQYF.

The gene calls are TRBV6-5 and TRBJ2-3, with a possible D match to TRBD2 (5 bases). V lost 2 bases and J 3 bases, leaving 9 bases between the germline ends. Germline V gives CDR1 MNHEY, CDR2 SVGAGI. The CDR3 consists of 14 residues. CDR3: CASSYEGTTDTQYF. The CDR3 bases are TGTGCCAGCAGTTACGAGGGAACTACAGATACGCAGTATTTT.

This clonotype has a handful of counts. The chain uses TRBV5-5 and TRBJ2-1; D is uncertain. The CDR3 contains 14 residues. The germline V and J ends were trimmed by 1 base and 6 bases, with 11 bases remaining between them. The germline CDR1 and CDR2 sequences are SGHKS and YYEKEE (reference sequence). CDR3 sequence reads: CASSLRTVPNEQFF. The CDR3 DNA reads as TGTGCCAGCAGCTTGAGGACCGTTCCCAATGAGCAGTTCTTC. Drawing the rest from reference TRBV5-5 and TRBJ2-1, the complete variable domain is DAGVTQSPTHLIKTRGQQVTLRCSPISGHKSVSWYQQVLGQGPQFIFQYYEKEERGRGNFPDRFSARQFPNYSSELNVNALLLGDSALYLCASSLRTVPNEQFFGPGTRLTVL.